This TCR beta chain was sequenced in a study of preoperative IRX-2 immunotherapy in early breast cancer. Concerning this clone: Because the CDR3's place on the DNA is in doubt, the DNA is left out and the CDR3 is given as listed by TCRdb.

The CDR3 spans 13 amino acids, including both terminal residues. Looked up from germline, CDR1 is SQVTM and CDR2 is ANQGSEA. This table comes from immunoSEQ multiplex PCR, and its TCRdb copy is limited to in-frame clones, with some not included. The data show roughly 45,000 clones, about 94% seen once. The treatment here: preoperative locoregional IRX-2 cytokine immunotherapy. Preoperative locoregional IRX-2 cytokine immunotherapy was tested in the phase Ib source study. The sequence was obtained from a human donor with breast cancer. The sequences come from tumor tissue, collected after IRX-2 immunotherapy. The gene calls are TRBV29-1 and TRBJ2-5; the listed D gene, TRBD2, was not tested against the DNA. The CDR3 sequence is CSVFWRFQETQYF.